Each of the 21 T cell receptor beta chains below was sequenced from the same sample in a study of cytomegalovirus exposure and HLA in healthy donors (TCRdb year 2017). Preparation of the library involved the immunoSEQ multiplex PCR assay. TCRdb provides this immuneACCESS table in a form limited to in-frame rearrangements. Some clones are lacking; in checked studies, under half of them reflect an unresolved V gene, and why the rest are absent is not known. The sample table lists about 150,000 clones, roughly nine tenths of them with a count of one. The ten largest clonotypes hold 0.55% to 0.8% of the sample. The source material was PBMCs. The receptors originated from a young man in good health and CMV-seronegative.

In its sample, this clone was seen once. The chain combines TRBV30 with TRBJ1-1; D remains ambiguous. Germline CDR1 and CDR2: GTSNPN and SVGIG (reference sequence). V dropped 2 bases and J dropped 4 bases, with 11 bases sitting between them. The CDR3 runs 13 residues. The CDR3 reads CAWSHGRGTEAFF. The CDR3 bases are TGTGCCTGGAGTCACGGACGGGGCACTGAAGCTTTCTTT.

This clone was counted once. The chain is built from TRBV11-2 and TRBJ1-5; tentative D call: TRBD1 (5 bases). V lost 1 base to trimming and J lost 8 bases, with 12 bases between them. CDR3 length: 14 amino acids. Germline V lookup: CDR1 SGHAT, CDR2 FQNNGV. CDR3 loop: CASSLGDRGKPQHF. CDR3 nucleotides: TGTGCCAGCAGCTTAGGGGATCGGGGGAAGCCCCAGCATTTT.

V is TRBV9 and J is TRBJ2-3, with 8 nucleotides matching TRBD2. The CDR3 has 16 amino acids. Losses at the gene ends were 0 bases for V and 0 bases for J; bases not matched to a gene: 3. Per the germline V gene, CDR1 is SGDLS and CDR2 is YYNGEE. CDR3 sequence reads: CASSVGPSGSTDTQYF. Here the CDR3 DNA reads TGTGCCAGCAGCGTAGGTCCTAGCGGGAGCACAGATACGCAGTATTTT.

The CDR3 reads CSATGTESATNEKLFF. CDR3 nucleotide sequence: TGCAGCGCTACGGGGACAGAGAGTGCAACTAATGAAAAACTGTTTTTT. J is TRBJ1-4 and V is TRBV29-1, with TRBD1 identical over 7 bases. CDR3 length: 16 amino acids. The V gene end was trimmed by 7 bases and the J gene end by 0 bases; junction bases not matched to a gene: 11. The germline V gene encodes CDR1 SQVTM and CDR2 ANQGSEA.

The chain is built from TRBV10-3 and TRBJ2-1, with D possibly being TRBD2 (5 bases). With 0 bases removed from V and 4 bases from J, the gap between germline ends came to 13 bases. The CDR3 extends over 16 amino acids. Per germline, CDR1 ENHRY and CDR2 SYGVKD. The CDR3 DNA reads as TGTGCCATCAGTGAGTCTGCTACTAGTCGATACAATGAGCAGTTCTTC. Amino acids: CAISESATSRYNEQFF.

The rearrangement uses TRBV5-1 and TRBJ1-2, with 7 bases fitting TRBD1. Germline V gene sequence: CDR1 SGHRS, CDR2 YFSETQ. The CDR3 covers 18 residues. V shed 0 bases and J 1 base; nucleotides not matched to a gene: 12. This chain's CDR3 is CASSLVDRAGPLNYGYTF. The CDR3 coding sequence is TGCGCCAGCAGCTTGGTTGACAGGGCGGGTCCCCTTAACTATGGCTACACCTTC.

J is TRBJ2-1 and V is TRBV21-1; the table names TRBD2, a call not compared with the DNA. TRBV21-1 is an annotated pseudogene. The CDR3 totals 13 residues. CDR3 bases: TGTGCCCCCCCGGCCTCAGGCGGGTATGAGCAGTTCTTC. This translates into CAPPASGGYEQFF.

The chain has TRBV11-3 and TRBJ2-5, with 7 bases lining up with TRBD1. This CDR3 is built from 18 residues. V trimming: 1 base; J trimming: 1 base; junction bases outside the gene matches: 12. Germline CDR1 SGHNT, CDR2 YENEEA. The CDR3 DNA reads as TGTGCCAGCAGCTTAGTGGGCGACAGGGCATTTTCCCAAGAGACCCAGTACTTC. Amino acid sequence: CASSLVGDRAFSQETQYF.

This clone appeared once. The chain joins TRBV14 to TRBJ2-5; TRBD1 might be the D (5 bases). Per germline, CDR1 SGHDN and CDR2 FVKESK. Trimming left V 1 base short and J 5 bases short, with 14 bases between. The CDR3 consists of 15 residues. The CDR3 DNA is TGTGCCAGCAGCCAAGTGGCAGGGTCGGGTGAGACCCAGTACTTC. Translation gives CASSQVAGSGETQYF. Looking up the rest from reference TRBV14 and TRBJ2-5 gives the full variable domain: EAGVTQFPSHSVIEKGQTVTLRCDPISGHDNLYWYRRVMGKEIKFLLHFVKESKQDESGMPNNRFLAERTGGTYSTLKVQPAELEDSGVYFCASSQVAGSGETQYFGPGTRLLVL.

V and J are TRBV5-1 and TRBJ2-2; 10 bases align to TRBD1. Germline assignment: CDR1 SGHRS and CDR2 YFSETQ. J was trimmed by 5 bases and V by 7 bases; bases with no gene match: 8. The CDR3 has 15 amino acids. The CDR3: CASYGTGVGTGELFF. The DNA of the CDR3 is TGCGCCAGCTACGGGACAGGGGTAGGAACCGGGGAGCTGTTTTTT. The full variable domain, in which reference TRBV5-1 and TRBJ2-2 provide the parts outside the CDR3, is KAGVTQTPRYLIKTRGQQVTLSCSPISGHRSVSWYQQTPGQGLQFLFEYFSETQRNKGNFPGRFSGRQFSNSRSEMNVSTLELGDSALYLCASYGTGVGTGELFFGEGSRLTVL.

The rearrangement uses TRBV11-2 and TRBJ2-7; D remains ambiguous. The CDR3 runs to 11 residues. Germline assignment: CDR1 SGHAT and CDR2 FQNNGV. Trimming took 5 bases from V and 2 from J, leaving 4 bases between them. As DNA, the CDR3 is TGTGCCAGCAGCACAACCTACGAGCAGTACTTC. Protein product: CASSTTYEQYF.

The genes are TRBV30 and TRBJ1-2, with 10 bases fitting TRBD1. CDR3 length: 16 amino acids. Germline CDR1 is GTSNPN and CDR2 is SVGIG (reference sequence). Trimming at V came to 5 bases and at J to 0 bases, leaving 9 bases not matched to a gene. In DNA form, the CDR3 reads TGTGCCTGGGAACCGGGACAGGGGCCTGCTAACTATGGCTACACCTTC. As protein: CAWEPGQGPANYGYTF.

For the CDR3, the DNA is TGTGCCAGCAGCTTACCTACTAGCGGGAGAGGAGCCGATGAGCAGTTCTTC. Protein product: CASSLPTSGRGADEQFF. The chain has TRBV7-9 and TRBJ2-1; 11 positions match TRBD2. The CDR3 is made up of 17 amino acids. Trimming removed 2 bases from V and 8 bases from J; junction bases left unmatched: 11. From germline, CDR1 is SEHNR and CDR2 FQNEAQ (reference sequence).

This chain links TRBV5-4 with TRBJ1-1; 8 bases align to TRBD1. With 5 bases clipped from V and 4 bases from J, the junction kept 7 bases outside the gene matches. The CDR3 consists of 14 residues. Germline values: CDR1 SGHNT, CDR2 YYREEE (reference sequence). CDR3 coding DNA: TGTGCCAGCAGAACCATACAGGGGGGCACTGAAGCTTTCTTT. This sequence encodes CASRTIQGGTEAFF.

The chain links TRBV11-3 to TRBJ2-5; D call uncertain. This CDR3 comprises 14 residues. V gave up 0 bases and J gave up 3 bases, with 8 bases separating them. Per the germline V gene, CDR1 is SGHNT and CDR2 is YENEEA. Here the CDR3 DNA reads TGTGCCAGCAGCTTAGATTGGCCAGAAGAGACCCAGTACTTC. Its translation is CASSLDWPEETQYF.

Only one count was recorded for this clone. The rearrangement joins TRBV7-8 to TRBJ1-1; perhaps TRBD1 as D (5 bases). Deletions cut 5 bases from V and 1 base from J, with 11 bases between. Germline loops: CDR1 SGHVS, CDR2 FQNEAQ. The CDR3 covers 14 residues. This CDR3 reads CASSHGGGNTEAFF. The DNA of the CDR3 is TGTGCCAGCAGCCACGGGGGGGGGAACACTGAAGCTTTCTTT.

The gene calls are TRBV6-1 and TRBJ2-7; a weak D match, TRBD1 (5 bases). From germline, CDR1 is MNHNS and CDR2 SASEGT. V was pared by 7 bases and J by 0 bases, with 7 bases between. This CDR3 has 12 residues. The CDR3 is CASKGISYEQYV. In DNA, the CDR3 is TGTGCCAGCAAGGGGATCTCCTACGAGCAGTACGTC.

The CDR3 sequence: CASSPPSPGDTQYF. The CDR3 DNA is TGTGCCAGCAGCCCACCAAGCCCCGGGGATACGCAGTATTTT. V gene TRBV9 combines with J gene TRBJ2-3; D ambiguous. CDR1 and CDR2 from the germline V gene are SGDLS and YYNGEE. The CDR3 is 14 residues long. V dropped 4 bases and J dropped 6 bases, with 15 bases sitting between them.

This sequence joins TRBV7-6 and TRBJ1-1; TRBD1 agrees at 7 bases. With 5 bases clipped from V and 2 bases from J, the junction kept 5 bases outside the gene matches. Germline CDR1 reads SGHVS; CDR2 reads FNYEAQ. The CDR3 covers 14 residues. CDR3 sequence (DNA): TGTGCCAGCAGCCCCAGGGGGTCCAACACTGAAGCTTTCTTT. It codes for CASSPRGSNTEAFF.

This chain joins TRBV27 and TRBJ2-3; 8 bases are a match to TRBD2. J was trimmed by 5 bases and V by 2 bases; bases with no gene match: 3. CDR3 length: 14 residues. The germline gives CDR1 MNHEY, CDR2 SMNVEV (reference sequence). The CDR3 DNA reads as TGTGCCAGCAGTTTAGGAACTAGCGGAGATACGCAGTATTTT. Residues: CASSLGTSGDTQYF.

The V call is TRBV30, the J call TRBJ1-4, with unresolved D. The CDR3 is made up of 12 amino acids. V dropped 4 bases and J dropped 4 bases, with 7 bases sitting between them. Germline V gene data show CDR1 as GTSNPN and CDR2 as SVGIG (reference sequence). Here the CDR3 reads CAWKGDNEKLFF. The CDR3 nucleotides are TGTGCCTGGAAGGGAGATAATGAAAAACTGTTTTTT.